A single sample gave rise to the 10 T cell receptor beta chains below, sequenced in a study of cytomegalovirus exposure and HLA in healthy donors. The PCR employed 60 Vbeta primers together with 13 Jbeta primers. Sequenced by immunoSEQ multiplex PCR; TCRdb stores in-frame clones only, minus some. The sample yields 77,000 or so clones, about 71% seen once. Sequences were obtained from PBMCs. These receptor sequences come from a woman aged 40-49 years in good health and CMV-seronegative.

This chain uses TRBV6-1 with TRBJ1-5; no clear D gene. The CDR3 runs 15 residues. Germline lookup yields CDR1 MNHNS and CDR2 SASEGT. V lost 6 bases to trimming and J lost 0 bases, with 12 bases between them. The chain's CDR3 is CASRENRGSNQPQHF. The CDR3 DNA is TGTGCCAGCAGGGAGAATCGGGGTAGCAATCAGCCCCAGCATTTT.

This sequence joins TRBV28 and TRBJ2-1; 13 positions agree with TRBD2. The CDR3 is 14 amino acids. Germline V gene sequence: CDR1 MDHEN, CDR2 SYDVKM. Unmatched junction bases numbered 11, after V lost 6 bases and J lost 15 bases. CDR3 bases: TGTGCCAGCAGCCGGACTAGCGGGAGTTCGCAGGGGTTCTTC. Translated: CASSRTSGSSQGFF.

This rearrangement joins TRBV5-4 to TRBJ2-2; maybe TRBD1 (5 bases). The CDR3 has 16 residues. Trimming took 2 bases from V and 2 from J, leaving 13 bases between them. Per the germline V gene, CDR1 is SGHNT and CDR2 is YYREEE (reference sequence). CDR3 loop: CASSLMEQGNTGELFF. The CDR3 region has the DNA TGTGCCAGCAGCTTAATGGAGCAGGGAAACACCGGGGAGCTGTTTTTT.

This chain links TRBV5-1 with TRBJ2-2; 7 nucleotides agree with TRBD2. The CDR3 is made up of 15 amino acids. Trimming removed 7 bases from V and 0 bases from J; junction bases left unmatched: 6. Germline V gene data show CDR1 as SGHRS and CDR2 as YFSETQ. For the CDR3, the DNA is TGCGCCAGCGCACTCGGGACTACGAACACCGGGGAGCTGTTTTTT. Its protein is CASALGTTNTGELFF.

The V call is TRBV2, the J call TRBJ1-5, with D possibly TRBD1 on 6 matching bases. With 3 bases removed from V and 1 base from J, the gap between germline ends came to 13 bases. Germline V CDR1 and CDR2: SNHLY, FYNNEI. The CDR3 length is 16 residues. The CDR3 region is CASSERMGASNQPQHF. The CDR3 coding sequence is TGTGCCAGCAGTGAGCGAATGGGGGCCAGCAATCAGCCCCAGCATTTT. The whole variable domain, filled in from reference TRBV2 and TRBJ1-5, reads EPEVTQTPSHQVTQMGQEVILRCVPISNHLYFYWYRQILGQKVEFLVSFYNNEISEKSEIFDDQFSVERPDGSNFTLKIRSTKLEDSAMYFCASSERMGASNQPQHFGDGTRLSIL.

The chain couples TRBV18 to TRBJ2-5, with TRBD1 matching 9 bases. Germline V lookup: CDR1 KGHSH, CDR2 LQKENI. Trimming at V came to 6 bases and at J to 2 bases, leaving 13 bases not matched to a gene. The CDR3 runs to 17 residues. The CDR3 DNA reads TGTGCCAGCTCCCCAGGCGGGACAGGGTCGGGGCAAGAGACCCAGTACTTC. As protein: CASSPGGTGSGQETQYF.

The rearrangement joins TRBV29-1 to TRBJ2-7; 9 nucleotides line up with TRBD1. This CDR3 spans 14 amino acids. V lost 5 bases to trimming and J lost 4 bases; unmatched junction nucleotides: 9. CDR1 is SQVTM and CDR2 is ANQGSEA in the germline V gene. The CDR3 bases are TGCAGCGTTAGTACAGGGGGCGCGTCTTACGAGCAGTACTTC. Translating it yields CSVSTGGASYEQYF.

J is TRBJ2-5 and V is TRBV27; 11 positions match TRBD2. This CDR3 has 15 residues. V gave up 10 bases and J gave up 1 base; unmatched junction bases: 8. The germline V gene encodes CDR1 MNHEY and CDR2 SMNVEV (reference sequence). CDR3 sequence: CATRPLAGVQETQYF. DNA of the CDR3: TGTGCCACCCGGCCACTAGCGGGAGTCCAAGAGACCCAGTACTTC.

This clone was counted a few times. The junction and the germline gene differ at one end; a read error may be behind it. As DNA, the CDR3 is TGTGCTAGCAGCTTAGACGCTAGTTCCGGGGAGCTGTTTTTT. Protein: CASSLDASSGELFF. This rearrangement joins TRBV7-7 to TRBJ2-2, with unresolved D. CDR1 is SSHAT and CDR2 is FNYEAQ in the germline V gene (reference sequence). There are 14 residues in the CDR3.

The rearrangement links TRBV5-1 to TRBJ2-2, with 13 bases aligning to TRBD2. Germline V CDR1 and CDR2: SGHRS, YFSETQ. J gave up 7 bases and V 1 base, and 7 bases lay outside the gene matches. The CDR3 runs to 17 residues. CDR3 nucleotides: TGCGCCAGCAGCTTGTCGGAACTAGCGGGAGGGATCGGGGAGCTGTTTTTT. This gives the protein CASSLSELAGGIGELFF.